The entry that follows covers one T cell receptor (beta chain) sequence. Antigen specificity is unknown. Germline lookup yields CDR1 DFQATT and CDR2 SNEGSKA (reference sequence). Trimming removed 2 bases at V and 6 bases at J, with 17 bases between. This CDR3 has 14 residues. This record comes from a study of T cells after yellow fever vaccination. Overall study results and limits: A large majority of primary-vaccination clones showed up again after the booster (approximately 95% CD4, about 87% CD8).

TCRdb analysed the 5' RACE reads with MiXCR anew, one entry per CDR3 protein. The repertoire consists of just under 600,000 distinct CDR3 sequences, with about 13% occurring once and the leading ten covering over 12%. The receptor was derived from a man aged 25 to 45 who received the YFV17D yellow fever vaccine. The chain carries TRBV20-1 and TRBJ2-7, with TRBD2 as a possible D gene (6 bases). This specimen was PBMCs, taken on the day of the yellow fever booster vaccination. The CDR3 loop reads CSARTSLAPLEQYF. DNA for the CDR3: TGCAGTGCTAGAACGTCACTAGCTCCCCTCGAGCAGTACTTC.